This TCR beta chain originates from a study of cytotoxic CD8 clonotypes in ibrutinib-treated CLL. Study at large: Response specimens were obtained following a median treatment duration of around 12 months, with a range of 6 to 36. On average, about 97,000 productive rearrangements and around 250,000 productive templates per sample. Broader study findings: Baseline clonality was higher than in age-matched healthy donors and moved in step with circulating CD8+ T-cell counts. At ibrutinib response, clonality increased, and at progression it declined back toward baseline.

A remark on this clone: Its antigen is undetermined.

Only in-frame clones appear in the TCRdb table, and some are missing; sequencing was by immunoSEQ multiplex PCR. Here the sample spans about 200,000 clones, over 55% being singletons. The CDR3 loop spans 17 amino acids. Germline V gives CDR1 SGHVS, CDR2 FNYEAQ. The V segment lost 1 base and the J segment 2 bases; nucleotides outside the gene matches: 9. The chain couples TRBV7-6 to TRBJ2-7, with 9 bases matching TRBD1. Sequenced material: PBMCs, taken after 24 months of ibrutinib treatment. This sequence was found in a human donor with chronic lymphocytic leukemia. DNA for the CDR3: TGTGCCAGCAGCTTAGAGGGGGGACAGGGCCTTACCTACGAGCAGTACTTC. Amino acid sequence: CASSLEGGQGLTYEQYF.